Each of the 2 T cell receptor beta chains below was sequenced from the same sample in a study of OX40 agonist ivuxolimab in advanced cancers. TCRdb's copy holds only in-frame clones and misses some; the assay was immunoSEQ multiplex PCR. The sample has roughly 70,000 clones, about nine tenths seen once. This material consisted of CD4+ or CD8+ T cells sorted from blood, taken in a trial of the OX40 agonist ivuxolimab. Source of these receptors: an adult with an advanced solid tumor such as melanoma, head and neck, liver or kidney cancer.

The CDR3 protein is CASTLHVNTGELFF. The CDR3 nucleotides read TGTGCCAGCACCCTACATGTGAACACCGGGGAGCTGTTTTTT. This chain uses TRBV27 with TRBJ2-2, with D unclear. V was pared by 7 bases and J by 1 base, with 10 bases between. Germline V lookup: CDR1 MNHEY, CDR2 SMNVEV (reference sequence). The length of the CDR3 is 14 residues.

The V gene is TRBV19, the J gene TRBJ2-7, with D possibly TRBD2 on 8 matching bases. V was trimmed by 3 bases and J by 4 bases, leaving 13 bases between them. The germline V gene has CDR1 LNHDA and CDR2 SQIVND (reference sequence). The CDR3 covers 14 residues. The CDR3 sequence is CASSISGTAYEQYF. CDR3 nucleotide sequence: TGTGCCAGTAGTATTAGCGGGACAGCTTACGAGCAGTACTTC.